Below are 23 T cell receptor beta chains sequenced from a single sample in a study of blood T cell repertoires in COVID-19. Profiling relied on immunoSEQ multiplex PCR, and the TCRdb table lists in-frame clones only, not all of them. The top ten hold about 0.6% of the sample, which has 70,000 or so clones, about 89% seen once. The sequenced sample was peripheral blood. Receptors originate from a man aged 55-75 years with acute or convalescent COVID-19.

The chain uses TRBV10-2 and TRBJ1-6; 7 bases fit TRBD1. This CDR3 contains 14 residues. Per germline, CDR1 WSHSY and CDR2 SAAADI. V dropped 7 bases and J dropped 7; count of bases not matched to a gene: 7. Here the CDR3 reads CASTRQGPNSPLHF. CDR3 in DNA: TGCGCCAGCACCCGACAGGGCCCCAATTCACCCCTCCACTTT.

V usage is TRBV20-1 and J usage is TRBJ1-4, with 9 bases lining up with TRBD1. The CDR3 length is 17 residues. Germline loops: CDR1 DFQATT, CDR2 SNEGSKA (reference sequence). Unmatched junction bases numbered 13, after V lost 3 bases and J lost 5 bases. This chain's CDR3 is CSASDLLWTGANEKLFF. The CDR3 DNA reads TGCAGTGCTAGTGACTTATTATGGACAGGGGCGAATGAAAAACTGTTTTTT.

This clone was seen only once. This chain links TRBV2 with TRBJ1-2; maybe TRBD1 (6 bases). The CDR3 is 12 amino acids. CDR1 is SNHLY, CDR2 FYNNEI, per germline. The V and J ends lost 6 bases and 4 bases respectively, with 9 bases between them. DNA for the CDR3: TGTGCCAGCAGGGAGGACAGCTATGGCTACACCTTC. Protein sequence: CASREDSYGYTF. The full variable domain, with the rest looked up from reference TRBV2 and TRBJ1-2, is EPEVTQTPSHQVTQMGQEVILRCVPISNHLYFYWYRQILGQKVEFLVSFYNNEISEKSEIFDDQFSVERPDGSNFTLKIRSTKLEDSAMYFCASREDSYGYTFGSGTRLTVV.

This clone has a handful of counts. This rearrangement joins TRBV12-3 or TRBV12-4 to TRBJ1-2; no reliable D call. V was shortened by 5 bases and J by 11 bases, with 15 bases between the two germline ends. This CDR3 has 12 amino acids. The DNA for the CDR3 is TGTGCCAGCAGTCCGGGGTCGGAAAGGTACACCTTC. Translated: CASSPGSERYTF.

The CDR3 reads CASSRDKATNEKLFF. The CDR3 region has the DNA TGTGCCAGCAGTAGGGACAAGGCAACTAATGAAAAACTGTTTTTT. The chain recombines TRBV2 with TRBJ1-4; weak D call: TRBD1 (6 bases). Trimming cost V 5 bases and J 0 bases, with 10 bases left between them. Germline V gene data show CDR1 as SNHLY and CDR2 as FYNNEI. The CDR3 contains 15 residues.

This rearrangement joins TRBV3-1 (or the pseudogene TRBV3-2) to TRBJ2-7; 12 bases line up with TRBD2. Germline V lookup: CDR1 LGHDT, CDR2 YNNKEL (reference sequence). V lost 3 bases, J lost 3 bases, and 3 bases stayed unmatched. This CDR3 spans 15 amino acids. This CDR3 is CASSQRLAGDYEQYF. CDR3 DNA sequence: TGTGCCAGCAGCCAGAGACTAGCGGGAGACTACGAGCAGTACTTC.

This clone was seen once. The chain has TRBV7-9 and TRBJ1-1; D remains unclear. The CDR3 runs 14 residues. Trimming removed 5 bases at V and 3 bases at J, with 13 bases between. Germline V lookup: CDR1 SEHNR, CDR2 FQNEAQ (reference sequence). CDR3 sequence: CASSPSGGHTEAFF. CDR3 coding DNA: TGTGCCAGCAGCCCCTCTGGAGGGCACACTGAAGCTTTCTTT.

The chain recombines TRBV3-1 (or the pseudogene TRBV3-2) with TRBJ1-2, with D unresolved. The germline V and J ends were trimmed by 0 bases and 4 bases, with 6 bases remaining between them. The length of the CDR3 is 13 residues. Germline loops: CDR1 LGHDT, CDR2 YNNKEL (reference sequence). The CDR3 region is CASSQEQAYGYTF. The CDR3 DNA is TGTGCCAGCAGCCAAGAGCAGGCCTATGGCTACACCTTC.

This chain uses TRBV9 with TRBJ2-7, with 10 bases lining up with TRBD2. CDR3 length equals 17 residues. V lost 0 bases, J lost 4 bases, and 10 bases stayed unmatched. CDR1 is SGDLS and CDR2 is YYNGEE in the germline V gene. In DNA, the CDR3 is TGTGCCAGCAGCGTAGCGCCGGTAAGCGGGAGGGGGTACGAGCAGTACTTC. Translated, it gives CASSVAPVSGRGYEQYF.

The chain links TRBV3-1 (or the pseudogene TRBV3-2) to TRBJ1-6; D call uncertain. The V end lost 3 bases, the J end lost 6 bases, and 12 bases lay between the germline ends. The CDR3 consists of 15 residues. CDR1 is LGHDT and CDR2 is YNNKEL in the germline V gene (reference sequence). In nucleotides, the CDR3 is TGTGCCAGCAGCCAGACGGGAGGATCTAATTCACCCCTCCACTTT. It encodes CASSQTGGSNSPLHF.

V is TRBV3-1 (or the pseudogene TRBV3-2) and J is TRBJ2-3, with D possibly being TRBD1 (5 bases). CDR1 is LGHDT, CDR2 YNNKEL, per germline (reference sequence). The ends were cut back, 2 bases at V and 5 bases at J, with 11 bases in the middle. This CDR3 is built from 14 residues. CDR3 sequence (DNA): TGTGCCAGCAGCCAACAGGGAACTATAGATACGCAGTATTTT. Translated, it gives CASSQQGTIDTQYF.

The chain recombines TRBV5-8 with TRBJ2-1; tentative D call: TRBD2 (5 bases). The germline CDR1 and CDR2 sequences are SGHTS and YDEGEE. CDR3 length: 15 amino acids. V was clipped by 2 bases and J by 8 bases, with 17 bases between them. The CDR3 bases are TGTGCCAGCAGCTTTACTAGTTTTAGTATCGATGAGCAGTTCTTC. Its translation is CASSFTSFSIDEQFF.

As concerns this clone: Germline is not matched at one junction end, which may reflect a read error. The gene calls are TRBV15 and TRBJ1-4; TRBD1 matches 7 bases. Germline CDR1 is LNHNV and CDR2 is YYDKDF (reference sequence). This CDR3 is built from 16 residues. The CDR3 spells CATSRDRGLINKKLFF. The CDR3 DNA sequence: TGTGCCACCAGCAGAGATAGGGGGCTAATTAATAAAAAACTGTTTTTT.

This chain links TRBV5-4 with TRBJ2-7; D may be TRBD1 (6 bases). Trimming cost V 5 bases and J 2 bases, with 17 bases left between them. The CDR3 consists of 15 residues. Looked up from germline, CDR1 is SGHNT and CDR2 is YYREEE (reference sequence). The CDR3 reads CASSPGGGGTYEQYF. The DNA for the CDR3 is TGTGCCAGCAGTCCGGGCGGTGGGGGCACCTACGAGCAGTACTTC.

The rearrangement uses TRBV5-1 and TRBJ1-2, with D maybe TRBD1 (5 bases). The ends were cut back, 0 bases at V and 7 bases at J, with 13 bases in the middle. The CDR3 has 14 amino acids. Germline V gene sequence: CDR1 SGHRS, CDR2 YFSETQ. The DNA for the CDR3 is TGCGCCAGCAGCTTGGAGGGGCAGGGCGGTGGCTACACCTTC. Translating gives CASSLEGQGGGYTF.

This chain joins TRBV5-1 and TRBJ1-1; 9 bases are shared with TRBD1. The CDR3 runs to 16 residues. Germline lookup yields CDR1 SGHRS and CDR2 YFSETQ. V lost 2 bases to trimming and J lost 0 bases; unmatched junction nucleotides: 5. The CDR3 nucleotides read TGCGCCAGCAGCTTCTACAGGGGGCAGATGAACACTGAAGCTTTCTTT. Translated: CASSFYRGQMNTEAFF.

The CDR3 bases are TGTGCCAGCAGCTTGCAGGCCAATGAGCAGTTCTTC. Amino acid sequence: CASSLQANEQFF. The chain joins TRBV7-3 to TRBJ2-1; D is undetermined. V lost 3 bases and J lost 6, with 6 bases in between. The germline V gene encodes CDR1 SGHTA and CDR2 FQGTGA. The CDR3 sequence is 12 residues long.

J is TRBJ1-5 and V is TRBV12-3 or TRBV12-4; TRBD1 matches at 7 bases. V dropped 7 bases and J dropped 4; count of bases not matched to a gene: 4. This CDR3 is built from 13 residues. The CDR3 nucleotides are TGTGCCAGCACCGAGGACAGGAATCAGCCCCAGCATTTT. Translation gives CASTEDRNQPQHF.

This chain uses TRBV18 with TRBJ2-3; a possible D gene is TRBD2 (6 bases). The CDR3 length is 15 residues. Germline loops: CDR1 KGHSH, CDR2 LQKENI. The ends were cut back, 2 bases at V and 1 base at J, with 10 bases in the middle. The CDR3 sequence is CASSPDGEGTDTQYF. CDR3 sequence (DNA): TGTGCCAGCTCACCAGACGGGGAGGGCACAGATACGCAGTATTTT.

In this sample, this clone turned up once. The chain employs TRBV6-6 and TRBJ2-5; D is unresolved. Trimming removed 6 bases at V and 5 bases at J, with 7 bases between. CDR3 length equals 11 residues. Germline CDR1 is MNHNY and CDR2 is SVGAGI (reference sequence). As DNA, the CDR3 is TGTGCCAGCAGCCCTCAGGAGACCCAGTACTTC. Translating gives CASSPQETQYF.

This chain uses TRBV5-4 with TRBJ2-6, with D perhaps TRBD2 (5 bases). Trimming shortened V by 4 bases and J by 0 bases, and 20 bases separated the two germline ends. This CDR3 comprises 19 residues. Germline V gene sequence: CDR1 SGHNT, CDR2 YYREEE (reference sequence). The DNA for the CDR3 is TGTGCCAGCAGCCCCCCTTGGGCTAGCCGAGACTCTGGGGCCAACGTCCTGACTTTC. Translation gives CASSPPWASRDSGANVLTF.

CDR3: CATRGQGRSSSSYEQYF. DNA for the CDR3: TGTGCCACCCGAGGTCAGGGGCGTTCCTCGAGCTCCTACGAGCAGTACTTC. The chain links TRBV19 to TRBJ2-7; TRBD1 might be the D (6 bases). Trimming took off 10 bases at V and 0 bases at J, with 25 bases between the two ends. Per germline, CDR1 LNHDA and CDR2 SQIVND (reference sequence). The CDR3 has 17 amino acids.

Here the CDR3 DNA reads TGTGCCAGCAGATACCGACAGGGGGGTAGTCGGGAGACCCAGTACTTC. This translates into CASRYRQGGSRETQYF. The V gene is TRBV27, the J gene TRBJ2-5; 9 bases map to TRBD1. The CDR3 runs to 16 residues. Looked up from germline, CDR1 is MNHEY and CDR2 is SMNVEV (reference sequence). The V segment lost 6 bases and the J segment 5 bases; nucleotides outside the gene matches: 13.